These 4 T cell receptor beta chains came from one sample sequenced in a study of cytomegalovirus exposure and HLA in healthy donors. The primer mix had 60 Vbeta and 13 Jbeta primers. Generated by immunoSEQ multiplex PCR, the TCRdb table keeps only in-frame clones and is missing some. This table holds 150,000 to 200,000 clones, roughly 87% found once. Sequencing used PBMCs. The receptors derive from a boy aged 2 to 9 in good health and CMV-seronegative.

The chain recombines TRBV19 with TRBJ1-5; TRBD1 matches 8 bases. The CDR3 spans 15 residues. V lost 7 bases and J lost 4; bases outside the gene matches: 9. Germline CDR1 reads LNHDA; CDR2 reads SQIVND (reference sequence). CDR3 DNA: TGTGCCAGTACAGCGGGACAGGCCATTAATCAGCCCCAGCATTTT. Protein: CASTAGQAINQPQHF.

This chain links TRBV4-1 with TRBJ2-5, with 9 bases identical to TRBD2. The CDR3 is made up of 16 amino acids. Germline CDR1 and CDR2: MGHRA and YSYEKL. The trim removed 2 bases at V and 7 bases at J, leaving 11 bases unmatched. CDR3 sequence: CASSQIAGASIGTQYF. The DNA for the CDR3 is TGCGCCAGCAGCCAAATAGCGGGGGCCTCTATTGGGACCCAGTACTTC.

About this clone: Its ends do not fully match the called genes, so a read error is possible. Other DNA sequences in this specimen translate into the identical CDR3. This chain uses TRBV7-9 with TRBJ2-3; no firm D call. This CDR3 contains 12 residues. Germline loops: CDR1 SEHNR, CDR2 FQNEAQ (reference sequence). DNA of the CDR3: TGTTCCAGCAGCCCCAGTACAGATACGCAGTATTTT. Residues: CSSSPSTDTQYF.

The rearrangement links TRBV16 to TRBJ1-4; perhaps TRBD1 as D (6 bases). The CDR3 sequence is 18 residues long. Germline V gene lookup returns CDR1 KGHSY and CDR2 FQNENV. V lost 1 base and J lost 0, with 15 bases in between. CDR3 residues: CASSQWGRGRATNEKLFF. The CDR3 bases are TGTGCCAGCAGCCAATGGGGCAGGGGACGCGCAACTAATGAAAAACTGTTTTTT.